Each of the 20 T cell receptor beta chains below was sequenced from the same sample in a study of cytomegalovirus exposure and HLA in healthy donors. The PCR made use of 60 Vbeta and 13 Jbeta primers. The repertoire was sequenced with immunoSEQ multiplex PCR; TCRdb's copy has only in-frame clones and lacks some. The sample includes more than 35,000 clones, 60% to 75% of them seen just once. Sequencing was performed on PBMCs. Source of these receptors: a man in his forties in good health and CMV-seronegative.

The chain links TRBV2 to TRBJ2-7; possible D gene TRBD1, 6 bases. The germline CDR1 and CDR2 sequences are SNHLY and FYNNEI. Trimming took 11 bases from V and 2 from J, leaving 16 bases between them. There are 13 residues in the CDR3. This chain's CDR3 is CASKGGPAYEQYF. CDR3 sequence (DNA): TGTGCCTCTAAAGGGGGACCCGCCTACGAGCAGTACTTC.

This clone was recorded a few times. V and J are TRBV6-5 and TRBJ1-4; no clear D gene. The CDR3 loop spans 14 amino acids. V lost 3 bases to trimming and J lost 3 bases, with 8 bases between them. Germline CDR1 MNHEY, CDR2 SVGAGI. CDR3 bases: TGTGCCAGCAGTTATTCGGGGTCTAATGAAAAACTGTTTTTT. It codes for CASSYSGSNEKLFF.

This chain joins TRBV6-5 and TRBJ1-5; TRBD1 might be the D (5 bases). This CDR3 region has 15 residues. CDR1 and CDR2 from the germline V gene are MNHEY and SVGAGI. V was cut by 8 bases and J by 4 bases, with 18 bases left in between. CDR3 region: CASGTTVGLNQPQHF. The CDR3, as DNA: TGTGCCAGCGGAACGACAGTTGGGTTGAATCAGCCCCAGCATTTT.

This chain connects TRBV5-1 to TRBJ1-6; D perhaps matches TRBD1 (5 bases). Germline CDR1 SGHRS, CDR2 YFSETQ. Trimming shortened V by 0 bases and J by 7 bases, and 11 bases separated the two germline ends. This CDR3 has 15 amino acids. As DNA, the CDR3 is TGCGCCAGCAGCTTGGGAGACAGCAAAAATTCACCCCTCCACTTT. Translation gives CASSLGDSKNSPLHF.

The CDR3 is CASSDIYSSYEQYF. CDR3 bases: TGTGCCAGCAGTGACATCTACTCCTCCTACGAGCAGTACTTC. The V and J genes are TRBV2 and TRBJ2-7; D not resolved. The CDR3 contains 14 residues. Trimming pared 3 bases from V and 0 bases from J, leaving 9 bases between. From germline, CDR1 is SNHLY and CDR2 FYNNEI.

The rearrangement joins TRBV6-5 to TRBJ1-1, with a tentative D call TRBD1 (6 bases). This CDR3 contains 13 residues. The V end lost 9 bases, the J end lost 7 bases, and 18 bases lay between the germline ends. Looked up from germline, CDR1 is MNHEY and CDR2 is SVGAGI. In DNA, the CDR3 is TGTGCCAGTACTCAGGGGATTACGGGTGAAGCTTTCTTT. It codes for CASTQGITGEAFF.

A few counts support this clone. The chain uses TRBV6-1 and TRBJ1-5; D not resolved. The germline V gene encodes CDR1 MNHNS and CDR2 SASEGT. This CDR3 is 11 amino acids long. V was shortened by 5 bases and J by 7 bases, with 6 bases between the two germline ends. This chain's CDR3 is CASSNQQPQHF. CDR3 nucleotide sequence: TGTGCCAGCAGTAACCAGCAGCCCCAGCATTTT.

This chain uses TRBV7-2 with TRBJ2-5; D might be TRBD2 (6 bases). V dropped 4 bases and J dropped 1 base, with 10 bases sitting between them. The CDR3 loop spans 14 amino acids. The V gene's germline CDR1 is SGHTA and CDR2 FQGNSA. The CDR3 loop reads CASSSQGLQETQYF. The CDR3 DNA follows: TGTGCCAGCAGCTCTCAGGGACTCCAAGAGACCCAGTACTTC.

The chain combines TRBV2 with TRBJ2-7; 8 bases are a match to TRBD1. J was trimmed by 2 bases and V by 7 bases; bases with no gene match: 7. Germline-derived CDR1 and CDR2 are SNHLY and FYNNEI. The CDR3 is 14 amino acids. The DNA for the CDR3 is TGTGCCAGCACCTGGACAGGGTTAACCTACGAGCAGTACTTC. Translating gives CASTWTGLTYEQYF. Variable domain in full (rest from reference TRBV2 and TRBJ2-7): EPEVTQTPSHQVTQMGQEVILRCVPISNHLYFYWYRQILGQKVEFLVSFYNNEISEKSEIFDDQFSVERPDGSNFTLKIRSTKLEDSAMYFCASTWTGLTYEQYFGPGTRLTVT.

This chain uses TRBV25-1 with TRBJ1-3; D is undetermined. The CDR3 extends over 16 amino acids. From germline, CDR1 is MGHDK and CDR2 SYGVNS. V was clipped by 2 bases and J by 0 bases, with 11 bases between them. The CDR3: CASSESRTSSGNTIYF. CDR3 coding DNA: TGTGCCAGCAGTGAAAGTCGCACGAGCTCTGGAAACACCATATATTTT.

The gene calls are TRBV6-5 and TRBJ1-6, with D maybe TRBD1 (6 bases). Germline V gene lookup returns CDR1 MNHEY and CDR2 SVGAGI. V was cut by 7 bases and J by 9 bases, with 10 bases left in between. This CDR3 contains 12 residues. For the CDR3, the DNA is TGTGCCAGCAAGCAGGGGAGTTCACCCCTCCACTTT. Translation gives CASKQGSSPLHF.

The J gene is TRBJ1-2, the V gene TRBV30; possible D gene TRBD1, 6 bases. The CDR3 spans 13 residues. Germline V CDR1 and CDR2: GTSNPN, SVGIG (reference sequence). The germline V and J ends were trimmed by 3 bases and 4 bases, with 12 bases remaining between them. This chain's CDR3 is CAWSMDSRYGYTF. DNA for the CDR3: TGTGCCTGGAGCATGGACAGCCGCTATGGCTACACCTTC.

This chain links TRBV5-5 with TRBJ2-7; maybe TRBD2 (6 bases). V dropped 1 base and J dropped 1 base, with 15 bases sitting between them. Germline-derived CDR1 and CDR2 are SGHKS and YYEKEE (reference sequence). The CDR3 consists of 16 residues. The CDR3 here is CASSLSAGTPSYEQYF. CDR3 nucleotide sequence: TGTGCCAGCAGCTTGTCCGCCGGGACTCCATCCTACGAGCAGTACTTC.

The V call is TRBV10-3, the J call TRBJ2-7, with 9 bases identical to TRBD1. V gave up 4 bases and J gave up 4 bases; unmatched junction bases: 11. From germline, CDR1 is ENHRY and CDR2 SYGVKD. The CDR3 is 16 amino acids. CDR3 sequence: CAISGPRDRAFYEQYF. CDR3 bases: TGTGCCATCAGTGGCCCCCGGGACAGGGCTTTTTACGAGCAGTACTTC.

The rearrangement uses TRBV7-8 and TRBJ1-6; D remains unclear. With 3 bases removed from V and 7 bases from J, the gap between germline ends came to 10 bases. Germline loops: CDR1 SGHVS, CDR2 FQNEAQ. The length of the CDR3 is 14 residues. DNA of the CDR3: TGTGCCAGCAGCTTTAGCCTCCTAAATTCACCCCTCCACTTT. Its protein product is CASSFSLLNSPLHF.

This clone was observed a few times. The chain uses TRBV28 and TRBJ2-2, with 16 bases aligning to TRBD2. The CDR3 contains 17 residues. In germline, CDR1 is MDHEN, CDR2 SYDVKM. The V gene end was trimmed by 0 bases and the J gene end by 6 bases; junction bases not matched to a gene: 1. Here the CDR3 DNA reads TGTGCCAGCAGTTTATGGGGACTAGCGGGGGGGCCCGGGGAGCTGTTTTTT. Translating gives CASSLWGLAGGPGELFF.

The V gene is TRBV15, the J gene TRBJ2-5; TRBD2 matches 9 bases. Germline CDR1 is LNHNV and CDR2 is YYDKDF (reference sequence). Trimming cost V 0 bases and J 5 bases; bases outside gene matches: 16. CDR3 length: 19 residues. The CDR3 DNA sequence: TGTGCCACCAGCAGAGATCAGGAGCGGGGGGCTCTCGAAATGGAGACCCAGTACTTC. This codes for CATSRDQERGALEMETQYF.

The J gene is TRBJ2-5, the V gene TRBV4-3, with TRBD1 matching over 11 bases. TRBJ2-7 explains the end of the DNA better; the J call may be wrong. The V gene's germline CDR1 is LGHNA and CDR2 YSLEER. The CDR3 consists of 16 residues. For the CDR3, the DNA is TGCGCCAGCAGCCAAGATTGGGGGACAGGGGGCTACGAGCAGTACTTC. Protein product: CASSQDWGTGGYEQYF.

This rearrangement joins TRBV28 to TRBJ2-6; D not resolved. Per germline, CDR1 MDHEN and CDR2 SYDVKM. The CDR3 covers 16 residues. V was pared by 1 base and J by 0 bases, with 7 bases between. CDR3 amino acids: CASSLSSPSGANVLTF. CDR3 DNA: TGTGCCAGCAGTTTATCGTCCCCCTCTGGGGCCAACGTCCTGACTTTC.

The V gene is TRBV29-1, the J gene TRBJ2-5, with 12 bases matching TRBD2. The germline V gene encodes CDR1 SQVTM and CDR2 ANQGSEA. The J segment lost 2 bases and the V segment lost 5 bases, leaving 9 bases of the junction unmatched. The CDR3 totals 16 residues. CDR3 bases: TGCAGCGTTCAAGGAGGGACTAGCGGGCGACAAGAGACCCAGTACTTC. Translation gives CSVQGGTSGRQETQYF.